This TCR beta chain emerged from a study of blood T cell repertoires in COVID-19. Germline-derived CDR1 and CDR2 are MNHEY and SMNVEV (reference sequence). There are 16 residues in the CDR3. The V end lost 6 bases, the J end lost 2 bases, and 17 bases lay between the germline ends. Here immunoSEQ multiplex PCR was the method, and the copy in TCRdb shows in-frame clones only, minus some. In the table there are around 250,000 clones, more than 80% of which are singletons. The study recruited people aged about 18 to 89 years across around 23 US areas. Assignments of participants to cohorts depended upon their own reported clinical history.

The chain carries TRBV27 and TRBJ1-5; D gene ambiguous. Sequenced: PBMCs or T cells enriched from blood (not recorded which). The sequence was obtained from a woman aged 25-40 years with acute COVID-19. In DNA, the CDR3 is TGTGCCAGCAGCCCGCACCCGACTATCGGCAATCAGCCCCAGCATTTT. Translated: CASSPHPTIGNQPQHF.